The 6 T cell receptor beta chains listed next were all sequenced from one sample in a study of cytomegalovirus exposure and HLA in healthy donors. The PCR ran on 60 Vbeta and 13 Jbeta primers. The protocol was immunoSEQ multiplex PCR, while the TCRdb copy is restricted to in-frame clones and leaves out a portion. Among approximately 140,000 clones listed, around four fifths were seen once. Material: PBMCs. Every receptor here comes from a middle-aged woman in good health and CMV-seronegative.

V and J are TRBV30 and TRBJ1-2; tentatively, D is TRBD1 (6 bases). CDR1 is GTSNPN and CDR2 is SVGIG in the germline V gene (reference sequence). CDR3 size: 13 residues. The V end lost 5 bases, the J end lost 0 bases, and 10 bases lay between the germline ends. This CDR3 is CAWATGSNYGYTF. The CDR3 DNA is TGTGCCTGGGCAACAGGGTCTAACTATGGCTACACCTTC. Based on the CDR3 plus reference TRBV30 and TRBJ1-2, the full variable domain is SQTIHQWPATLVQPVGSPLSLECTVEGTSNPNLYWYRQAAGRGLQLLFYSVGIGQISSEVPQNLSASRPQDRQFILSSKKLLLSDSGFYLCAWATGSNYGYTFGSGTRLTVV.

This chain's CDR3 is CASSRGDRVGTEAFF. The CDR3 DNA is TGTGCCAGCAGTCGGGGGGACAGGGTCGGCACTGAAGCTTTCTTT. J is TRBJ1-1 and V is TRBV28; 9 positions agree with TRBD1. CDR3 length: 15 residues. V dropped 5 bases and J dropped 4; count of bases not matched to a gene: 8. Germline CDR1 is MDHEN and CDR2 is SYDVKM.

This clone appeared a single time. The chain joins TRBV6-6 to TRBJ2-7; weak D call: TRBD2 (5 bases). The CDR3 length is 13 residues. Trimming removed 0 bases from V and 5 bases from J, with 8 bases in between. Germline V gives CDR1 MNHNY, CDR2 SVGAGI (reference sequence). DNA of the CDR3: TGTGCCAGCAGTTACTCGAAGAGGGACGAGCAGTACTTC. Translation gives CASSYSKRDEQYF.

The chain combines TRBV7-2 with TRBJ2-7, with a possible D match to TRBD1 (6 bases). CDR1 is SGHTA, CDR2 FQGNSA, per germline. The CDR3 runs to 15 residues. Trimming stripped 5 bases from V and 4 bases from J, with 18 bases between. The CDR3 DNA reads TGTGCCAGCAGCACCCGCAGGGGAAAAGAGTACGAGCAGTACTTC. Amino acids: CASSTRRGKEYEQYF.

V usage is TRBV7-8 and J usage is TRBJ1-1; D is unclear. Trimming pared 5 bases from V and 7 bases from J, leaving 14 bases between. The CDR3 is 13 amino acids. From germline, CDR1 is SGHVS and CDR2 FQNEAQ. The DNA of the CDR3 is TGTGCCAGCAGCCCCATCGGGGTAAGTGAAGCTTTCTTT. Translation gives CASSPIGVSEAFF.

The chain uses TRBV5-1 and TRBJ2-3; 8 bases are shared with TRBD2. Per the germline V gene, CDR1 is SGHRS and CDR2 is YFSETQ. There are 14 residues in the CDR3. V lost 0 bases and J lost 6; bases outside the gene matches: 3. The DNA of the CDR3 is TGCGCCAGCAGCTTGGACGGGAGGGCCGATACGCAGTATTTT. This encodes CASSLDGRADTQYF. The full variable domain, with the rest looked up from reference TRBV5-1 and TRBJ2-3, is KAGVTQTPRYLIKTRGQQVTLSCSPISGHRSVSWYQQTPGQGLQFLFEYFSETQRNKGNFPGRFSGRQFSNSRSEMNVSTLELGDSALYLCASSLDGRADTQYFGPGTRLTVL.